One and the same sample provided the 28 T cell receptor beta chains below, sequenced in a study of blood T cell repertoires in COVID-19. Assay used: immunoSEQ multiplex PCR; TCRdb lists only in-frame clones, some missing. Here the sample spans around 100,000 clones, around 87% being singletons. The sequencing sample was made of peripheral blood. These receptors originate from a woman older than 75 with acute or convalescent COVID-19.

The chain has TRBV12-3 or TRBV12-4 and TRBJ2-2; the D is unclear. V gave up 6 bases and J gave up 4 bases, with 6 bases separating them. The CDR3 consists of 12 residues. The CDR3 DNA is TGTGCCAGCAGAAGGAGCACCGGGGAGCTGTTTTTT. Translated: CASRRSTGELFF.

This clone was picked up many times. This rearrangement joins TRBV2 to TRBJ2-2; weak D call: TRBD2 (6 bases). Germline CDR1 reads SNHLY; CDR2 reads FYNNEI. Between the trimmed V and J ends, which lost 6 bases and 5 bases, there was a span of 22 bases. The CDR3 is 17 amino acids. The CDR3 spells CASRAGPRNSRTGELFF. Here the CDR3 DNA reads TGTGCCAGCAGGGCGGGACCCCGGAACAGTAGGACCGGGGAGCTGTTTTTT.

The chain couples TRBV28 to TRBJ2-7, with 8 positions matching TRBD1. Germline V lookup: CDR1 MDHEN, CDR2 SYDVKM. With V trimmed by 4 bases and J by 3 bases, 8 bases remained unmatched. The CDR3 is 15 residues long. As DNA, the CDR3 is TGTGCCAGCAGTTCACCTGGACAGGGAAACTACGAGCAGTACTTC. Its protein is CASSSPGQGNYEQYF.

The V call is TRBV10-3, the J call TRBJ2-3; TRBD2 aligns across 11 bases. The ends lost 2 bases at V and 2 bases at J; junction bases unmatched: 15. In germline, CDR1 is ENHRY, CDR2 SYGVKD. The CDR3 runs to 20 residues. In DNA, the CDR3 is TGTGCCATCAGTGAGCCTCACCACCCGACTAGCGGGGTAAACACAGATACGCAGTATTTT. Amino acid sequence: CAISEPHHPTSGVNTDTQYF.

J is TRBJ1-6 and V is TRBV3-1 (or the pseudogene TRBV3-2), with D possibly being TRBD1 (5 bases). The ends were cut back, 1 base at V and 7 bases at J, with 8 bases in the middle. This CDR3 is 14 amino acids long. From germline, CDR1 is LGHDT and CDR2 YNNKEL (reference sequence). The chain's CDR3 is CASSQATGNSPLHF. Written as DNA, the CDR3 is TGTGCCAGCAGCCAAGCTACAGGAAATTCACCCCTCCACTTT.

The rearrangement links TRBV3-1 (or the pseudogene TRBV3-2) to TRBJ2-3; D unresolved. The CDR3 length is 13 residues. Germline V gene data show CDR1 as LGHDT and CDR2 as YNNKEL (reference sequence). V was trimmed by 0 bases and J by 4 bases, leaving 5 bases between them. For the CDR3, the DNA is TGTGCCAGCAGCCAAGACTTCGCAGATACGCAGTATTTT. Its protein product is CASSQDFADTQYF.

The genes are TRBV5-1 and TRBJ2-7; D gene unclear. The germline V gene encodes CDR1 SGHRS and CDR2 YFSETQ. The CDR3 totals 13 residues. Trimming cost V 4 bases and J 5 bases, with 13 bases left between them. CDR3 residues: CASSGLVVHEQYF. CDR3 bases: TGCGCCAGCAGCGGTTTGGTAGTCCACGAGCAGTACTTC.

The chain combines TRBV6-5 with TRBJ2-7; 7 bases fit TRBD1. V shed 6 bases, J shed 0 bases, and the junction held 8 bases outside the gene matches. The CDR3 is 15 residues long. Germline CDR1 reads MNHEY; CDR2 reads SVGAGI. As DNA, the CDR3 is TGTGCCAGCAGACTGGGACAGACCTCCTCCTACGAGCAGTACTTC. Protein: CASRLGQTSSYEQYF.

The rearrangement uses TRBV18 and TRBJ2-5; D ambiguous. The CDR3 consists of 12 residues. V lost 5 bases to trimming and J lost 1 base, with 5 bases between them. Germline assignment: CDR1 KGHSH and CDR2 LQKENI. The CDR3 protein is CASSFLQETQYF. In DNA, the CDR3 is TGTGCCAGCTCATTCCTCCAAGAGACCCAGTACTTC.

On this clone: Other nucleotide sequences in the sample specify the same CDR3. This chain joins TRBV7-2 and TRBJ2-7, with D uncertain. V was shortened by 5 bases and J by 3 bases, with 5 bases between the two germline ends. Germline lookup yields CDR1 SGHTA and CDR2 FQGNSA. This CDR3 spans 11 amino acids. CDR3 DNA sequence: TGTGCCAGCAGCCTCCTCTACGAGCAGTACTTC. Its protein is CASSLLYEQYF.

This sequence joins TRBV24-1 and TRBJ2-2; D is possibly TRBD1 (5 bases). This CDR3 has 18 amino acids. Germline V gene lookup returns CDR1 KGHDR and CDR2 SFDVKD. V was clipped by 2 bases and J by 4 bases, with 19 bases between them. The CDR3 DNA is TGTGCCACCAGTGATTCATACGCAGGGTTATGGTCCACCGGGGAGCTGTTTTTT. Its translation: CATSDSYAGLWSTGELFF.

A few counts support this clone. The chain carries TRBV7-6 and TRBJ2-7; 8 positions agree with TRBD1. V lost 5 bases to trimming and J lost 1 base; unmatched junction nucleotides: 10. The CDR3 sequence is 16 residues long. Germline V lookup: CDR1 SGHVS, CDR2 FNYEAQ. The CDR3 region has the DNA TGTGCCAGCAGCCAAGGGGCGGGACAGGCTTCCTACGAGCAGTACTTC. Protein product: CASSQGAGQASYEQYF.

This clone turned up a few times. The chain joins TRBV18 to TRBJ1-1; D is unclear. V lost 3 bases and J lost 7, with 12 bases in between. Looked up from germline, CDR1 is KGHSH and CDR2 is LQKENI. This CDR3 is 13 amino acids long. CDR3 region: CASSPRGGSEAFF. The DNA for the CDR3 is TGTGCCAGCTCACCCCGAGGAGGGAGTGAAGCTTTCTTT.

The chain has TRBV6-5 and TRBJ2-7; 7 positions agree with TRBD1. The J segment lost 3 bases and the V segment lost 6 bases, leaving 2 bases of the junction unmatched. This CDR3 region has 12 residues. Germline values: CDR1 MNHEY, CDR2 SVGAGI. The chain's CDR3 is CASRGGGYEQYF. CDR3 bases: TGTGCCAGCAGAGGGGGCGGCTACGAGCAGTACTTC.

The V gene is TRBV7-2, the J gene TRBJ2-7; possibly TRBD1 for D (7 bases). V lost 2 bases and J lost 4, with 12 bases in between. This CDR3 has 14 amino acids. Germline CDR1 reads SGHTA; CDR2 reads FQGNSA. The CDR3: CASSLNRGGYEQYF. The CDR3, as DNA: TGTGCCAGCAGCTTAAACAGGGGAGGTTACGAGCAGTACTTC.

The chain carries TRBV19 and TRBJ1-4; D call uncertain. The CDR3 has 15 amino acids. V dropped 3 bases and J dropped 1 base, with 9 bases sitting between them. Germline-derived CDR1 and CDR2 are LNHDA and SQIVND (reference sequence). The CDR3: CASSMSGVTNEKLFF. The CDR3 DNA reads as TGTGCCAGTAGTATGTCCGGGGTAACTAATGAAAAACTGTTTTTT.

The chain combines TRBV11-3 with TRBJ2-3; possible D gene TRBD2, 5 bases. The V gene's germline CDR1 is SGHNT and CDR2 YENEEA. Trimming took 1 base from V and 2 from J, leaving 10 bases between them. This CDR3 is 15 amino acids long. The CDR3 sequence: CASSLGTGITDTQYF. The DNA for the CDR3 is TGTGCCAGCAGCTTAGGGACGGGGATCACAGATACGCAGTATTTT. Full variable domain (remainder filled in from reference TRBV11-3 and TRBJ2-3): EAGVVQSPRYKIIEKKQPVAFWCNPISGHNTLYWYLQNLGQGPELLIRYENEEAVDDSQLPKDRFSAERLKGVDSTLKIQPAELGDSAVYLCASSLGTGITDTQYFGPGTRLTVL.

This chain joins TRBV5-1 and TRBJ1-1; TRBD1 might be the D (5 bases). This CDR3 region has 14 residues. Germline V CDR1 and CDR2: SGHRS, YFSETQ. The V end lost 1 base, the J end lost 2 bases, and 9 bases lay between the germline ends. CDR3 loop: CASSLLQANTEAFF. CDR3 sequence (DNA): TGCGCCAGCAGCTTGTTACAGGCCAACACTGAAGCTTTCTTT. Full variable domain (missing parts from reference TRBV5-1 and TRBJ1-1): KAGVTQTPRYLIKTRGQQVTLSCSPISGHRSVSWYQQTPGQGLQFLFEYFSETQRNKGNFPGRFSGRQFSNSRSEMNVSTLELGDSALYLCASSLLQANTEAFFGQGTRLTVV.

A note on this clone: The same CDR3 also results from other DNA sequences found in this sample. The chain employs TRBV24-1 and TRBJ1-1; a possible D gene is TRBD1 (5 bases). Looked up from germline, CDR1 is KGHDR and CDR2 is SFDVKD. The CDR3 totals 17 residues. Trimming took 2 bases from V and 0 from J, leaving 15 bases between them. The DNA of the CDR3 is TGTGCCACCAGTGATTCGCGTCAGGGAAGCATGAACACTGAAGCTTTCTTT. Translating gives CATSDSRQGSMNTEAFF.

J is TRBJ1-2 and V is TRBV5-4, with TRBD1 as a possible D gene (5 bases). This CDR3 has 15 amino acids. The V end lost 0 bases, the J end lost 2 bases, and 11 bases lay between the germline ends. Germline V CDR1 and CDR2: SGHNT, YYREEE (reference sequence). CDR3 nucleotide sequence: TGTGCCAGCAGCTTGGCGCCCCGGGGGAACTATGGCTACACCTTC. Translation gives CASSLAPRGNYGYTF.

V gene TRBV6-2 or TRBV6-3 combines with J gene TRBJ1-6; TRBD1 agrees at 7 bases. The CDR3 contains 14 residues. Per the germline V gene, CDR1 is MNHEY and CDR2 is SVGEGT. J gave up 9 bases and V 5 bases, and 7 bases lay outside the gene matches. In DNA form, the CDR3 reads TGTGCCAGCAGTAAACGACAGGGTGGTTCACCCCTCCACTTT. Encoded protein: CASSKRQGGSPLHF.

This rearrangement joins TRBV23-1 to TRBJ2-2; D might be TRBD1 (5 bases). TRBV23-1 is an ORF; its function is uncertain. The length of the CDR3 is 13 residues. The DNA for the CDR3 is TGCGATACAGGTAAGGTCCGATCCGGGGAGCTGTTTTTT. Protein sequence: CDTGKVRSGELFF.

The rearrangement joins TRBV20-1 to TRBJ1-2; 8 bases map to TRBD1. The CDR3 runs 13 residues. V was pared by 3 bases and J by 8 bases, with 8 bases of the junction left unmatched. In germline, CDR1 is DFQATT, CDR2 SNEGSKA (reference sequence). CDR3 sequence reads: CSASQGAQGGYTF. As DNA, the CDR3 is TGCAGTGCTAGTCAGGGGGCGCAGGGGGGCTACACCTTC.

V gene TRBV11-2 combines with J gene TRBJ1-1, with D uncertain. The CDR3 is 14 residues long. Trimming stripped 0 bases from V and 4 bases from J, with 9 bases between. The germline V gene has CDR1 SGHAT and CDR2 FQNNGV. The CDR3 sequence: CASSLDPSGTEAFF. In DNA form, the CDR3 reads TGTGCCAGCAGCTTAGATCCCAGCGGCACTGAAGCTTTCTTT.

The rearrangement links TRBV27 to TRBJ2-3, with 11 bases aligning to TRBD2. V lost 3 bases to trimming and J lost 7 bases; unmatched junction nucleotides: 3. The CDR3 sequence is 14 residues long. Germline values: CDR1 MNHEY, CDR2 SMNVEV (reference sequence). The CDR3 spells CASSLGLAAHTQYF. The CDR3 DNA follows: TGTGCCAGCAGTTTGGGACTAGCGGCCCATACGCAGTATTTT.

This chain links TRBV4-1 with TRBJ2-4, with 10 bases aligning to TRBD2. The length of the CDR3 is 20 residues. After removal of 4 bases from V and 0 bases from J, the junction contained 15 bases not matched to a gene. Germline-derived CDR1 and CDR2 are MGHRA and YSYEKL. CDR3 amino acids: CASSLQPTIGLAVAKNIQYF. The CDR3 DNA sequence: TGCGCCAGCAGCCTCCAACCGACCATTGGACTAGCGGTAGCCAAAAACATTCAGTACTTC.

This chain uses TRBV28 with TRBJ1-5; 9 bases are a match to TRBD1. There are 17 residues in the CDR3. J lost 3 bases, V lost 5 bases, and 11 bases had no gene match. Looked up from germline, CDR1 is MDHEN and CDR2 is SYDVKM. CDR3 residues: CASSPAGTGSFNQPQHF. CDR3 in DNA: TGTGCCAGCAGTCCCGCCGGGACAGGGTCTTTCAATCAGCCCCAGCATTTT.

The V gene is TRBV28, the J gene TRBJ2-7; 9 bases map to TRBD1. Germline V gene lookup returns CDR1 MDHEN and CDR2 SYDVKM. J was trimmed by 4 bases and V by 8 bases; bases with no gene match: 6. CDR3 length: 13 amino acids. CDR3 sequence: CASRTGAFYEQYF. DNA for the CDR3: TGTGCCAGCCGGACAGGGGCCTTTTACGAGCAGTACTTC.